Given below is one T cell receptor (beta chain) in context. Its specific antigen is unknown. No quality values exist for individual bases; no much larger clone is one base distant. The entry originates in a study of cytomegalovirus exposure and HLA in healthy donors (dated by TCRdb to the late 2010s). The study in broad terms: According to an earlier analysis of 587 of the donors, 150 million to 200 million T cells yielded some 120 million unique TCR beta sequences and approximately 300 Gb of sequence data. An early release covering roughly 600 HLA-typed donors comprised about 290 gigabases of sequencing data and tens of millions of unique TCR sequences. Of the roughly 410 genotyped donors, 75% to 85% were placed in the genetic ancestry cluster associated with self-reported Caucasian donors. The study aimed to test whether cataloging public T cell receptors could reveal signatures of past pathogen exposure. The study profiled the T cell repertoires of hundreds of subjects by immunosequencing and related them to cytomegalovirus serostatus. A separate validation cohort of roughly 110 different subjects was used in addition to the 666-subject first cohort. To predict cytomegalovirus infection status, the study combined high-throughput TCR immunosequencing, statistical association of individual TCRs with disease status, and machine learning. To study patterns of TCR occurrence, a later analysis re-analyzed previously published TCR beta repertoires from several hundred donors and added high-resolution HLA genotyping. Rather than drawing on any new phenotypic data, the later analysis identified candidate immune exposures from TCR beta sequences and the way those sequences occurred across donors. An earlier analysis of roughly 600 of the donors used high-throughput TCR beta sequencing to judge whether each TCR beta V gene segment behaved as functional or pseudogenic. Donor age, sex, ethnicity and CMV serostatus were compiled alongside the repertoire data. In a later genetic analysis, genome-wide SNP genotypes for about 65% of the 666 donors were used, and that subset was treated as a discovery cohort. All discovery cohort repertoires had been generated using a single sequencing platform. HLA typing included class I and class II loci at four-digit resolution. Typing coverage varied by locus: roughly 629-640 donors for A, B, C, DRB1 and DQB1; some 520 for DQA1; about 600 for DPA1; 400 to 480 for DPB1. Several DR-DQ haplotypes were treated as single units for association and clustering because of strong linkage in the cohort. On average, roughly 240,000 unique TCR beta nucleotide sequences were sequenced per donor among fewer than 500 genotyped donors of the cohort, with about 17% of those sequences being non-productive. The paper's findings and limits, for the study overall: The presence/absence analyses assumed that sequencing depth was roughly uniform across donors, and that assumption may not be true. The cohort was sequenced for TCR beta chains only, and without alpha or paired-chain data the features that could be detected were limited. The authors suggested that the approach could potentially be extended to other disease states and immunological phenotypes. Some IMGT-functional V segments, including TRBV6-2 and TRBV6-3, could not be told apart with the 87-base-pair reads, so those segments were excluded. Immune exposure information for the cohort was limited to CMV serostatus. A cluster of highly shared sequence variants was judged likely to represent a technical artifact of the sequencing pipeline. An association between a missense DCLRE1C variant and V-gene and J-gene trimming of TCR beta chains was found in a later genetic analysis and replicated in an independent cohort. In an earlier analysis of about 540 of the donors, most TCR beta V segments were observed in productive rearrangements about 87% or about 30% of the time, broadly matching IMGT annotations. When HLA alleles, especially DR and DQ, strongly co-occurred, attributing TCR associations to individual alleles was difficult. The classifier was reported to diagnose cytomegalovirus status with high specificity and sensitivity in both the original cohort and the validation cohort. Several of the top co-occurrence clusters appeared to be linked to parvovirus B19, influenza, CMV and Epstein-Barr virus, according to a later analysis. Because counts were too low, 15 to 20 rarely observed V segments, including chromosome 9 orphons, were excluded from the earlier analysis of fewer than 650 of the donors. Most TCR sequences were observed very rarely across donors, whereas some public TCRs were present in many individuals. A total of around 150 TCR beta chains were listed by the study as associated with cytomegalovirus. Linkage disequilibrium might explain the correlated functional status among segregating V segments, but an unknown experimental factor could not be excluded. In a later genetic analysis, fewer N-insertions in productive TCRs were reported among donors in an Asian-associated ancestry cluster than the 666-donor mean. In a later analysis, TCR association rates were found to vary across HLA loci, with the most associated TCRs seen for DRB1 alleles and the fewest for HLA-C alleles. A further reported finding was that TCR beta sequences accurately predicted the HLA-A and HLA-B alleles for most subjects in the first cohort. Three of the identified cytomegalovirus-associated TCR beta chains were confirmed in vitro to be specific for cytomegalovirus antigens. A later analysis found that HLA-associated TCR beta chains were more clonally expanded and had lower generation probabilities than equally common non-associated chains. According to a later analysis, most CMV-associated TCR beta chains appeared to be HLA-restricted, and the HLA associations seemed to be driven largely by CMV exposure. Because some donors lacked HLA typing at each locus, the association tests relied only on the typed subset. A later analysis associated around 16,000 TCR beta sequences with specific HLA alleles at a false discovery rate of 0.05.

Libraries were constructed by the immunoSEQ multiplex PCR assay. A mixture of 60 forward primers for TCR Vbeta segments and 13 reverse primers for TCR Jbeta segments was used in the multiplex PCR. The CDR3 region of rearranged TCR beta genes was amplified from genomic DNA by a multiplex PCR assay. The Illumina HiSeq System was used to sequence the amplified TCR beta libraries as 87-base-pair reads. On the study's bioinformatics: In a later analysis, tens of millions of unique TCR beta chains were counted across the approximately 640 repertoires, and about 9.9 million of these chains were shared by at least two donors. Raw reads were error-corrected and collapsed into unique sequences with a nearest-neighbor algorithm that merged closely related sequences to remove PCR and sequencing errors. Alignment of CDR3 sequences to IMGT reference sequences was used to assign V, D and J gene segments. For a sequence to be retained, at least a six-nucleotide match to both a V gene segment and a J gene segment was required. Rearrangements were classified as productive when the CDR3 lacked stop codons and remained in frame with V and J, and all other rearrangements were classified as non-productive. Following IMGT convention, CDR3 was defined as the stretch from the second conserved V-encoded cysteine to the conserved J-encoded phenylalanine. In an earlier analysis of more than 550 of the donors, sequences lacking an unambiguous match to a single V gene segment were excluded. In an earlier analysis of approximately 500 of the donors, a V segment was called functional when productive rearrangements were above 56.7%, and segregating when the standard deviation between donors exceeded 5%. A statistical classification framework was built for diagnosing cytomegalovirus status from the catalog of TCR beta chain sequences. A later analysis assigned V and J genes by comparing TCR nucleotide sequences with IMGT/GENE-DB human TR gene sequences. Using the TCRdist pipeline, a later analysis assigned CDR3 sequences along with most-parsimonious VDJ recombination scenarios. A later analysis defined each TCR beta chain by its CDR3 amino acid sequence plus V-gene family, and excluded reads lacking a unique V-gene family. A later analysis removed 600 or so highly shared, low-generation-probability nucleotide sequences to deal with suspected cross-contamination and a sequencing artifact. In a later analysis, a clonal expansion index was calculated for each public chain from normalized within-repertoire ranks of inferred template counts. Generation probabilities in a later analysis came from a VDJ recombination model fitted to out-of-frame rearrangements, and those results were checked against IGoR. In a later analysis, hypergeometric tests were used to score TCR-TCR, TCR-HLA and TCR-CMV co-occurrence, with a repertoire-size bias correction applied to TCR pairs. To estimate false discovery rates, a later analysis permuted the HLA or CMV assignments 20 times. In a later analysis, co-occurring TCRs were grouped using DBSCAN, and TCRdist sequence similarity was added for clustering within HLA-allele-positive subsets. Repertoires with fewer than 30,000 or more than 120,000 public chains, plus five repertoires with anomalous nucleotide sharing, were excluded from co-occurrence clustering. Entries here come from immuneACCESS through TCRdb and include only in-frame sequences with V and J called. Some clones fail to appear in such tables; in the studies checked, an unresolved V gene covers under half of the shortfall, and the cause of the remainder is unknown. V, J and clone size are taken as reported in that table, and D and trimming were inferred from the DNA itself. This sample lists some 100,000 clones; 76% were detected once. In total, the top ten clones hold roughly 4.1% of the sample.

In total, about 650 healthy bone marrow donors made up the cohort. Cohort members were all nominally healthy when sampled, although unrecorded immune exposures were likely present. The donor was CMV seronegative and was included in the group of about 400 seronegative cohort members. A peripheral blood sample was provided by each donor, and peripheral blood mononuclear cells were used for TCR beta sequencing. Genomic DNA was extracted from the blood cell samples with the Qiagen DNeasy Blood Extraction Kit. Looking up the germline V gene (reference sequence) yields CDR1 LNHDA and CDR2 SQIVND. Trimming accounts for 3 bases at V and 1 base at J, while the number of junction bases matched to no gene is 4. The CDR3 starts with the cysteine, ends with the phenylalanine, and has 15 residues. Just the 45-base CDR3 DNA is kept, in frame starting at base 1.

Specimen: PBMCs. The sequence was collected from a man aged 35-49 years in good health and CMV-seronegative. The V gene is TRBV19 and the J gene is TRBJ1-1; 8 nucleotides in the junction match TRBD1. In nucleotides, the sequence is TGTGCCAGTAGTATTGCGACAGGGGCGAACACTGAAGCTTTCTTT. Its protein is CASSIATGANTEAFF.